Below are 17 T cell receptor beta chains sequenced from a single sample in a study of cytomegalovirus exposure and HLA in healthy donors. TCRdb keeps only in-frame clones here, not all; method: immunoSEQ multiplex PCR. Among roughly 120,000 clones, roughly 88% were seen once, and the ten largest hold 1.5% to 2%. Material: PBMCs. The receptors were gathered from a man between 18 and 29 years old in good health and CMV-seronegative.

This clone was seen just once. The chain recombines TRBV7-2 with TRBJ1-5; 7 nucleotides line up with TRBD1. CDR1 is SGHTA and CDR2 is FQGNSA in the germline V gene. CDR3 size: 16 residues. The ends lost 5 bases at V and 0 bases at J; junction bases unmatched: 7. The CDR3 protein is CASSPQTGNSNQPQHF. CDR3 sequence (DNA): TGTGCCAGCAGCCCTCAGACAGGGAATAGCAATCAGCCCCAGCATTTT.

J is TRBJ1-2 and V is TRBV5-6, with 9 bases identical to TRBD1. This CDR3 is built from 15 residues. In germline, CDR1 is SGHDT, CDR2 YYEEEE. After removal of 3 bases from V and 7 bases from J, the junction contained 10 bases not matched to a gene. DNA of the CDR3: TGTGCCAGCAGCTCCACAGGGGGCGGATCGTTTGGCTACACCTTC. Protein: CASSSTGGGSFGYTF.

The chain couples TRBV19 to TRBJ1-1; TRBD1 matches 10 bases. The CDR3 is 16 residues long. J was trimmed by 0 bases and V by 7 bases; bases with no gene match: 8. Germline loops: CDR1 LNHDA, CDR2 SQIVND (reference sequence). The CDR3 DNA sequence: TGTGCCAGTAAAGTCGGGACAGGGGACTTGAACACTGAAGCTTTCTTT. Amino acids: CASKVGTGDLNTEAFF.

The chain employs TRBV5-6 and TRBJ1-1, with TRBD1 as a possible D gene (6 bases). The germline gives CDR1 SGHDT, CDR2 YYEEEE. Trimming left V 3 bases short and J 1 base short, with 10 bases between. The CDR3 spans 14 residues. The CDR3 DNA follows: TGTGCCAGCAGCTCGCTGACAGGGAACACTGAAGCTTTCTTT. It encodes CASSSLTGNTEAFF.

The chain couples TRBV19 to TRBJ1-4, with D possibly being TRBD1 (5 bases). The CDR3 sequence is 15 residues long. The germline V gene encodes CDR1 LNHDA and CDR2 SQIVND (reference sequence). V lost 6 bases to trimming and J lost 4 bases, with 15 bases between them. The CDR3 DNA reads TGTGCCAGTAGCCAACAGCAGGGAATTAATGAAAAACTGTTTTTT. It codes for CASSQQQGINEKLFF. The full variable domain, with the rest looked up from reference TRBV19 and TRBJ1-4, is DGGITQSPKYLFRKEGQNVTLSCEQNLNHDAMYWYRQDPGQGLRLIYYSQIVNDFQKGDIAEGYSVSREKKESFPLTVTSAQKNPTAFYLCASSQQQGINEKLFFGSGTQLSVL.

This clone was detected only once. J is TRBJ2-2 and V is TRBV28, with 9 positions matching TRBD2. The CDR3 is made up of 14 amino acids. V was clipped by 6 bases and J by 7 bases; unmatched bases: 6. Germline loops: CDR1 MDHEN, CDR2 SYDVKM. The CDR3, as DNA: TGTGCCAGCAGATCTAGCGGGAAGGGCGGGGAGCTGTTTTTT. Translated: CASRSSGKGGELFF. The full variable domain, its missing parts supplied by reference TRBV28 and TRBJ2-2, is DVKVTQSSRYLVKRTGEKVFLECVQDMDHENMFWYRQDPGLGLRLIYFSYDVKMKEKGDIPEGYSVSREKKERFSLILESASTNQTSMYLCASRSSGKGGELFFGEGSRLTVL.

The rearrangement links TRBV6-6 to TRBJ2-5, with TRBD2 matching 8 bases. The germline CDR1 and CDR2 sequences are MNHNY and SVGAGI (reference sequence). J gave up 6 bases and V 10 bases, and 10 bases lay outside the gene matches. This CDR3 has 13 residues. This chain's CDR3 is CATLGGAIKTQYF. CDR3 bases: TGTGCCACCCTCGGGGGGGCCATAAAGACCCAGTACTTC.

The CDR3 reads CASRGEGRGTEAFF. Here the CDR3 DNA reads TGTGCCAGCAGGGGGGAGGGCCGGGGCACTGAAGCTTTCTTT. The chain employs TRBV2 and TRBJ1-1; D may be TRBD1 (5 bases). Trimming pared 6 bases from V and 4 bases from J, leaving 15 bases between. The germline V gene has CDR1 SNHLY and CDR2 FYNNEI. The CDR3 is made up of 14 amino acids.

This clone occurred once. The chain couples TRBV6-5 to TRBJ2-6, with 7 nucleotides matching TRBD1. V was clipped by 5 bases and J by 4 bases; unmatched bases: 5. The CDR3 covers 15 residues. Germline-derived CDR1 and CDR2 are MNHEY and SVGAGI. In nucleotides, the CDR3 is TGTGCCAGCAGTCACGACAGGGCCGGGGCCAACGTCCTGACTTTC. Amino acids: CASSHDRAGANVLTF.

The chain has TRBV27 and TRBJ2-7; D is possibly TRBD2 (6 bases). CDR3 length equals 15 residues. Germline V gene sequence: CDR1 MNHEY, CDR2 SMNVEV (reference sequence). Trimming cost V 3 bases and J 4 bases, with 16 bases left between them. The CDR3 DNA sequence: TGTGCCAGCAGTTTGATTCCGGGACTTCCATACGAGCAGTACTTC. Its translation: CASSLIPGLPYEQYF.

V gene TRBV6-1 combines with J gene TRBJ1-2, with TRBD1 matching over 8 bases. The CDR3 has 13 amino acids. J gave up 3 bases and V 6 bases, and 3 bases lay outside the gene matches. Germline V gene lookup returns CDR1 MNHNS and CDR2 SASEGT. Here the CDR3 reads CASRRQGYYGYTF. CDR3 sequence (DNA): TGTGCCAGCAGGCGACAGGGGTACTATGGCTACACCTTC.

The V call is TRBV19, the J call TRBJ1-1, with D possibly being TRBD1 (6 bases). Deletions cut 3 bases from V and 2 bases from J, with 13 bases between. This CDR3 has 15 residues. Germline values: CDR1 LNHDA, CDR2 SQIVND (reference sequence). The CDR3 nucleotides are TGTGCCAGTAGTATTGGGGGACACCTCAACACTGAAGCTTTCTTT. This gives the protein CASSIGGHLNTEAFF. Complete variable domain (other parts from reference TRBV19 and TRBJ1-1): DGGITQSPKYLFRKEGQNVTLSCEQNLNHDAMYWYRQDPGQGLRLIYYSQIVNDFQKGDIAEGYSVSREKKESFPLTVTSAQKNPTAFYLCASSIGGHLNTEAFFGQGTRLTVV.

This chain connects TRBV5-1 to TRBJ2-7; TRBD1 agrees at 7 bases. V was clipped by 4 bases and J by 2 bases; unmatched bases: 6. This CDR3 contains 14 residues. Germline CDR1 is SGHRS and CDR2 is YFSETQ. The CDR3 region has the DNA TGCGCCAGCAGCGCCGGGACAGACACCTACGAGCAGTACTTC. Its translation: CASSAGTDTYEQYF.

The J gene is TRBJ2-1, the V gene TRBV7-8, with a possible D match to TRBD1 (5 bases). Between the trimmed V and J ends, which lost 1 base and 2 bases, there was a span of 9 bases. The CDR3 loop spans 15 amino acids. CDR1 and CDR2 (germline): SGHVS, FQNEAQ. CDR3 residues: CASSLGRVTYNEQFF. The CDR3 nucleotides are TGTGCCAGCAGCTTAGGCAGGGTGACCTACAATGAGCAGTTCTTC.

The V call is TRBV11-2, the J call TRBJ2-1; 11 bases fit TRBD2. The germline gives CDR1 SGHAT, CDR2 FQNNGV. The CDR3 is made up of 15 amino acids. V shed 6 bases, J shed 4 bases, and the junction held 5 bases outside the gene matches. The CDR3 region has the DNA TGTGCCAGCAGACGACTAGCGGGGCCGTACAATGAGCAGTTCTTC. Amino acid sequence: CASRRLAGPYNEQFF.

This clone was detected once. The chain links TRBV5-6 to TRBJ1-4; D unclear. Trimming removed 4 bases from V and 3 bases from J, with 7 bases in between. Looked up from germline, CDR1 is SGHDT and CDR2 is YYEEEE. The CDR3 length is 13 residues. This CDR3 is CASSMVSNEKLFF. CDR3 DNA sequence: TGTGCCAGCAGCATGGTCTCTAATGAAAAACTGTTTTTT.

The rearrangement joins TRBV28 to TRBJ1-5, with D perhaps matching TRBD1 (5 bases). The CDR3 has 14 amino acids. V lost 6 bases to trimming and J lost 6 bases, with 15 bases between them. Germline CDR1 is MDHEN and CDR2 is SYDVKM. The CDR3 spells CASRTPGSGQPQHF. The CDR3 DNA follows: TGTGCCAGCAGGACCCCAGGGTCGGGTCAGCCCCAGCATTTT.